Sequencing of this T cell receptor (beta chain) was carried out in a study of shared clonotypes between healthy human individuals (dated by TCRdb to the early 2020s). Broadly, across the study: A few men and a couple of women, aged 18 to 49 years, made up the cohort. Leukapheresis yielded between about 0.85 and 10 billion PBMCs per donor. For each donor, CD4 naive and CD4 memory were each run on three plates, CD8 naive on two plates, and CD8 memory on one plate. Libraries were prepared and TCR repertoires were sequenced by different laboratories using diverse techniques, in order to increase sequencing depth and limit assay-specific biases. Blood TCR repertoires of a handful of healthy adults were deeply sequenced to estimate repertoire size and the extent of clonotype sharing between individuals. The paper as a whole reports these results and caveats: The small number of donors limited the genetic and exposure-history diversity represented. Pairwise subsampling led to the expectation that sequencing depth would affect the degree of clonotype sharing among donors. Naive subsets generally had larger estimated clonotype richness than memory subsets did. Sharing across four donors was observed for approximately 4.6% of naive CD4, over 3% of naive CD8, 2% to 2.5% of memory CD4, and over 0.3% of memory CD8 clonotypes. Incomplete sequencing was indicated by rarefaction of sorted-subset datasets, despite the large sequencing depth. Sampling was limited to blood, and TCR repertoires in tissue likely differ from TCR repertoires in blood. Compared with non-shared clonotypes, the clonotypes found in all four sorted-subset donors had higher generation probabilities.

For the CD8 naive samples, CD45RO-negative cells were positively selected for CCR7, yielding a CD45RA+CCR7+ population from which TemRA cells were excluded. The donors were healthy, HIV-negative adults with no recently reported acute infections or vaccinations. All donors were Caucasian adults living in Nashville, Tennessee, USA. Blood was obtained by leukapheresis, after which PBMCs were separated by Ficoll-Histopaque density gradient centrifugation and cryopreserved in liquid nitrogen vapor phase. Analytical flow cytometry was used to check the purity and quantity of every magnetically sorted T cell population. Each sorted fraction had its genomic DNA isolated and then quantified by UV absorbance on a Nanodrop 2000c. Using the deep immunoSEQ assay, TCR CDR3 regions were amplified from genomic DNA by multiplex PCR. For each cell subset, the extracted genomic DNA was distributed evenly across all wells of several immunoSEQ 96-well plates, and each plate served as one replicate. For sorted subsets, approximately 0.2 ug of genomic DNA, equivalent to roughly 33,000 T cell genomes, went into each replicate PCR. Purified libraries were measured with a Qubit 3.0 fluorometer, size-checked on a Bioanalyzer 2100, and measured again with the KAPA Library Quantification kit. A separate single-read 150-cycle Illumina NextSeq 550 flow cell was used to sequence each immunoSEQ 96-well plate. Processing in the source paper ran as follows. Because only junctional sequences without quality scores were contained in the immunoSEQ output, filtering matching that applied to full-length reads could not be performed. To assign V/J genes and CDR3, sequences were annotated using PyIR, a Python wrapper for IgBLAST v1.9, with IMGT germline references. Reads were removed for weak V/J assignments (E-value above 1e-6), missing CDR3, stop codons, out-of-frame junctions, or ambiguous translated residues. V3J clonotypes were defined as sequences sharing the same inferred V gene, J gene, and CDR3 amino acid sequence. To compute the percentage overlap between repertoires, the number of shared unique clonotypes was divided by the size of the smaller repertoire. RTK rarefaction, the Chao1 estimator, and Recon v2.1 estimates of unobserved clonotypes were used to assess repertoire richness. Generation probabilities were computed with OLGA for all TCRbeta clonotypes obtained by the gDNA method from a handful of donors. This is the immuneACCESS table as TCRdb keeps it, with only in-frame sequences that have V and J called. A part of the clones is gone; compared with another copy, unresolved V genes explain less than half, and the rest is unexplained. From that table come the V and J calls and clone size; the DNA was used to work out D and trimming. The sample table lists roughly 2.1 million clones, 85% to 95% of them with a count of one. The leading ten clones occupy 1.5% to 2% of the sample.

Concerning this clone itself: The antigen it recognizes is unknown. The input lacks base qualities; no much larger clone sits a single base away.

From a lookup of the germline V gene (reference sequence), CDR1 and CDR2 are SSHAT and FNYEAQ. V was cut back by 5 bases and J by 7 bases, leaving a gap of 15 bases between them. The CDR3 covers 13 residues, taking in both the cysteine and the phenylalanine. Only CDR3 DNA is held: 39 bases, read in frame from base 1. In this chain, TRBV7-7 is recombined with TRBJ2-7; TRBD1 is perhaps the D gene, given 6 matching bases. What was sequenced was naive CD8+ T cells from PBMCs. The cell subset or site label corresponds to: CD45RA+CCR7+. The receptor was derived from a man between 18 and 29 years old in good health. Some clones in this sample may be carry-over from other donors' samples. The base sequence is TGTGCCAGCAGCCTGGGACACCCGGGGGAGCAGTACTTC. Translated, this is CASSLGHPGEQYF.